This T cell receptor beta chain came from a study of monozygotic twins with inflammatory bowel disease. Study observations and caveats: Inverse Simpson values showed less TCRbeta diversity in IBD patients than in their healthy co-twins. In these data, no single strong IBD-associated signal or clonotype received support. Individual T cell subtypes were not distinguishable.

Worth noting for this clonotype: Its antigen is undetermined.

TCRdb re-called the 5' RACE reads and catalogs CDR3 proteins one per entry, DNA excluded. The sample table includes 300,000 to 350,000 distinct CDR3 sequences. Specimen: blood. This sequence was found in a human donor with ulcerative colitis or Crohn's disease, or a healthy co-twin of an affected twin (not recorded which).

The CDR3 reads CASSPAGQNIQYF. The chain is built from TRBV27 and TRBJ2-4; TCRdb outputs TRBD2, but without DNA this stays unchecked. Germline CDR1 MNHEY, CDR2 SMNVEV (reference sequence). CDR3 length: 13 residues.